Each of the 14 T cell receptor beta chains below was sequenced from the same sample in a study of T cell changes during pregnancy in multiple sclerosis. The protocol was immunoSEQ multiplex PCR, while the TCRdb copy is restricted to in-frame clones and leaves out a portion. The table records approximately 100,000 clones, approximately 94% of them present only once. The source material was peripheral blood, sampled before pregnancy. The source is a female donor with multiple sclerosis, enrolled in a pregnancy study.

This chain uses TRBV18 with TRBJ1-5, with a weak D call TRBD1 (5 bases). The germline CDR1 and CDR2 sequences are KGHSH and LQKENI. The germline V and J ends were trimmed by 3 bases and 5 bases, with 20 bases remaining between them. This CDR3 has 17 amino acids. The CDR3 DNA sequence: TGTGCCAGCTCACCCCAGGTGTTGGGGGGTGGGTATCAGCCCCAGCATTTT. Translation: CASSPQVLGGGYQPQHF.

V and J are TRBV5-4 and TRBJ1-5, with 10 bases lining up with TRBD1. After removal of 4 bases from V and 5 bases from J, the junction contained 3 bases not matched to a gene. Germline CDR1 is SGHNT and CDR2 is YYREEE (reference sequence). CDR3 length: 14 amino acids. The CDR3 DNA is TGTGCCAGCAGCGCGGACAGGGGGGATCAGCCCCAGCATTTT. It specifies CASSADRGDQPQHF.

The chain couples TRBV29-1 to TRBJ2-7, with 9 nucleotides matching TRBD1. With V trimmed by 3 bases and J by 0 bases, 6 bases remained unmatched. CDR3 length equals 15 residues. CDR1 is SQVTM and CDR2 is ANQGSEA in the germline V gene. CDR3 nucleotides: TGCAGCGTTGAGGGGGACAGGGACAACTCCTACGAGCAGTACTTC. Translation: CSVEGDRDNSYEQYF.

This rearrangement joins TRBV10-3 to TRBJ1-2; D possibly corresponds to TRBD1 (6 bases). This CDR3 has 15 amino acids. Germline V gene data show CDR1 as ENHRY and CDR2 as SYGVKD. Trimming removed 7 bases from V and 4 bases from J, with 19 bases in between. The CDR3 DNA is TGTGCCATCAAGGGGGATCATCAAACGGCCTATGGCTACACCTTC. Protein: CAIKGDHQTAYGYTF.

The chain is built from TRBV28 and TRBJ1-2, with D maybe TRBD1 (6 bases). V lost 7 bases and J 7 bases, leaving 16 bases between the germline ends. This CDR3 has 13 residues. Germline V gene data show CDR1 as MDHEN and CDR2 as SYDVKM. The CDR3 DNA sequence: TGTGCCAGCATTCAGGGGTCCTCTTCTGGCTACACCTTC. Translation: CASIQGSSSGYTF.

The CDR3 DNA follows: TGTGCCAGCAGTGACGGACAGAGCAATCAGCCCCAGCATTTT. Translated, it gives CASSDGQSNQPQHF. The chain links TRBV6-1 to TRBJ1-5, with D possibly being TRBD1 (6 bases). Trimming took off 3 bases at V and 1 base at J, with 7 bases between the two ends. From germline, CDR1 is MNHNS and CDR2 SASEGT. This CDR3 comprises 14 residues.

This clone was counted between two and nine times. V usage is TRBV19 and J usage is TRBJ2-7; 8 bases are a match to TRBD1. The V and J ends lost 5 bases and 3 bases, in that order; junction bases with no gene match: 3. CDR3 size: 13 residues. Germline CDR1 is LNHDA and CDR2 is SQIVND (reference sequence). CDR3 amino acids: CASSAGQDYEQYF. CDR3 nucleotide sequence: TGTGCCAGTAGTGCGGGACAGGACTACGAGCAGTACTTC.

This clone was seen a few times. J is TRBJ2-7 and V is TRBV4-1; D is undetermined. This CDR3 is 13 amino acids long. Trimming stripped 1 base from V and 3 bases from J, with 7 bases between. Germline lookup yields CDR1 MGHRA and CDR2 YSYEKL. CDR3 region: CASSQATSYEQYF. The CDR3 DNA sequence: TGCGCCAGCAGCCAAGCGACAAGCTACGAGCAGTACTTC.

The chain uses TRBV19 and TRBJ1-1; D may be TRBD1 (5 bases). The CDR3 extends over 14 amino acids. CDR1 and CDR2 from the germline V gene are LNHDA and SQIVND (reference sequence). V shed 1 base and J shed 1 base, with 7 bases lying between them. CDR3 coding DNA: TGTGCCAGTAGTATAGGGAGGGGGAACACTGAAGCTTTCTTT. This codes for CASSIGRGNTEAFF.

This chain uses TRBV6-5 with TRBJ1-2; a possible D gene is TRBD1 (6 bases). The CDR3 is 13 residues long. Germline loops: CDR1 MNHEY, CDR2 SVGAGI. V was trimmed by 3 bases and J by 6 bases, leaving 11 bases between them. This CDR3 reads CASSYSSGDGYTF. The CDR3 DNA is TGTGCCAGCAGTTATAGCTCAGGGGATGGCTACACCTTC.

The rearrangement joins TRBV19 to TRBJ2-5; 7 nucleotides match TRBD1. The CDR3 loop spans 13 amino acids. Germline lookup yields CDR1 LNHDA and CDR2 SQIVND (reference sequence). V dropped 1 base and J dropped 4; count of bases not matched to a gene: 0. The CDR3 nucleotides are TGTGCCAGTAGTATAGCAGGGGGAGAGACCCAGTACTTC. The encoded protein is CASSIAGGETQYF.

This clone turned up a few times. This chain connects TRBV2 to TRBJ1-4; D gene uncertain. The V gene's germline CDR1 is SNHLY and CDR2 FYNNEI. The CDR3 sequence is 11 residues long. The ends were cut back, 7 bases at V and 8 bases at J, with 8 bases in the middle. The CDR3 sequence is CASTREEKLFF. CDR3 coding DNA: TGTGCCAGCACGAGGGAAGAAAAACTGTTTTTT.

DNA of the CDR3: TGTGCCAGCAGCGAGGGACAGGTTAGCTCCTACGAGCAGTACTTC. Protein product: CASSEGQVSSYEQYF. The chain carries TRBV9 and TRBJ2-7; 8 bases map to TRBD1. CDR1 and CDR2 from the germline V gene are SGDLS and YYNGEE. Losses at the gene ends were 3 bases for V and 0 bases for J; bases not matched to a gene: 5. The CDR3 spans 15 residues.

This chain links TRBV7-7 with TRBJ2-5; D might be TRBD2 (6 bases). V was trimmed by 1 base and J by 1 base, leaving 10 bases between them. CDR3 length equals 15 residues. In germline, CDR1 is SSHAT, CDR2 FNYEAQ (reference sequence). CDR3 bases: TGTGCCAGCAGCTTAGGGCGGGAACTCCAAGAGACCCAGTACTTC. This encodes CASSLGRELQETQYF.